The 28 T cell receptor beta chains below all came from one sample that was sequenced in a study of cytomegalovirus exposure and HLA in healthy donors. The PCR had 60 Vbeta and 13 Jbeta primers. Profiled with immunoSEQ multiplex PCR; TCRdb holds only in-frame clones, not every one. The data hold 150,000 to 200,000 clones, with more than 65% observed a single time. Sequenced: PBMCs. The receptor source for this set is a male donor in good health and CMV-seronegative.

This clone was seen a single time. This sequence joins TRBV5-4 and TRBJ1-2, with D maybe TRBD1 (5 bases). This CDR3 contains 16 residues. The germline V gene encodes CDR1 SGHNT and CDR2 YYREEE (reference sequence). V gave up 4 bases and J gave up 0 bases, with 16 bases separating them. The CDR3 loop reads CASSTAWSGTNYGYTF. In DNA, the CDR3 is TGTGCCAGCAGCACCGCCTGGTCAGGGACTAACTATGGCTACACCTTC.

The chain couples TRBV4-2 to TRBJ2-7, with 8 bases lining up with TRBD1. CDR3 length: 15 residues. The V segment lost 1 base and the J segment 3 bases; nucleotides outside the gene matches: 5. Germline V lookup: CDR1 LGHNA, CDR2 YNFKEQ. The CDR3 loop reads CASSQAGTGYYEQYF. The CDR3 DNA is TGTGCCAGCAGCCAAGCTGGGACAGGCTACTACGAGCAGTACTTC.

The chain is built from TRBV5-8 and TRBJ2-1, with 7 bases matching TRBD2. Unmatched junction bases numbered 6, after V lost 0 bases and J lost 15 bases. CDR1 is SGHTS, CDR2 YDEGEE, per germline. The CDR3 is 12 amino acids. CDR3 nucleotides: TGTGCCAGCAGCTTGGGGCGGGGGTCATCGTTCTTC. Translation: CASSLGRGSSFF.

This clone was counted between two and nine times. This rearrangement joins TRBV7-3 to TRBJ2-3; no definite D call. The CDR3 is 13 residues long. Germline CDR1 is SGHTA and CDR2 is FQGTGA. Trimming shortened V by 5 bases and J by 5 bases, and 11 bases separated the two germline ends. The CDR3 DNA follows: TGTGCCAGCAGCCCTAGGTCTGAAGATACGCAGTATTTT. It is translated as CASSPRSEDTQYF.

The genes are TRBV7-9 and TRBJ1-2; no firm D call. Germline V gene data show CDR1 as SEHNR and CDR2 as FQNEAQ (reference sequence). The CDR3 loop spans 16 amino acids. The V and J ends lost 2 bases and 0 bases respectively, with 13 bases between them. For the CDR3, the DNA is TGTGCCAGCAGCTTATATCCCGCAGGCTCTAACTATGGCTACACCTTC. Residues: CASSLYPAGSNYGYTF.

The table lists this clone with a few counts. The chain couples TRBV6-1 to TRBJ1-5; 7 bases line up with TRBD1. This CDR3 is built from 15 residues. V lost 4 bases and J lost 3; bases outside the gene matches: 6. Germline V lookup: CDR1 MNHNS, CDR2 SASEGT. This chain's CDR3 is CASSVEQGYNQPQHF. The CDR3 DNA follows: TGTGCCAGCAGTGTTGAACAGGGGTACAATCAGCCCCAGCATTTT.

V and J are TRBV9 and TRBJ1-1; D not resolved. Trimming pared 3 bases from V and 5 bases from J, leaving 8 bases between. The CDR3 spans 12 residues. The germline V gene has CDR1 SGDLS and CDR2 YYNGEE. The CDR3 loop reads CASSDVGTEAFF. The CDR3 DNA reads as TGTGCCAGCAGCGATGTCGGGACTGAAGCTTTCTTT. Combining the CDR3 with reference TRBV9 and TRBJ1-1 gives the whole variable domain DSGVTQTPKHLITATGQRVTLRCSPRSGDLSVYWYQQSLDQGLQFLIQYYNGEERAKGNILERFSAQQFPDLHSELNLSSLELGDSALYFCASSDVGTEAFFGQGTRLTVV.

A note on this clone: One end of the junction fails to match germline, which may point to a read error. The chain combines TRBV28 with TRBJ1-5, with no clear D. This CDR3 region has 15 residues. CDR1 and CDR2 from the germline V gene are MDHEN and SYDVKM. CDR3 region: CASGLATGGNQPQHF. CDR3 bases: TGTGCCAGCGGTTTGGCAACCGGAGGGAATCAGCCCCAGCATTTT.

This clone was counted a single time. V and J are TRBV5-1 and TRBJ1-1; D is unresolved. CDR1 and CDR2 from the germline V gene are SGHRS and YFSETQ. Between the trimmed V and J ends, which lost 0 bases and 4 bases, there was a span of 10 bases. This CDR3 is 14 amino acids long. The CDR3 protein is CASSLGAASTEAFF. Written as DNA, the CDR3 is TGCGCCAGCAGCTTGGGGGCCGCTTCCACTGAAGCTTTCTTT. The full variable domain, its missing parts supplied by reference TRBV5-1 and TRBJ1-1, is KAGVTQTPRYLIKTRGQQVTLSCSPISGHRSVSWYQQTPGQGLQFLFEYFSETQRNKGNFPGRFSGRQFSNSRSEMNVSTLELGDSALYLCASSLGAASTEAFFGQGTRLTVV.

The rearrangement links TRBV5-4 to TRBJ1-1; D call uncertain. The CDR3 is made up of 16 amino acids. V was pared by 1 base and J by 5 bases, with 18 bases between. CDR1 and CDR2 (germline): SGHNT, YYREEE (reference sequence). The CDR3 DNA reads TGTGCCAGCAGCTTGATAGGTCCTCCCCAGGCGACTGAAGCTTTCTTT. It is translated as CASSLIGPPQATEAFF.

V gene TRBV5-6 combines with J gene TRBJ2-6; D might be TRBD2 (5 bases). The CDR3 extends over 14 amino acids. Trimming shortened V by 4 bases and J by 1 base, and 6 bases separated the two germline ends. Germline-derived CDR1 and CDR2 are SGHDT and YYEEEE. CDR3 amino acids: CASSRESGANVLTF. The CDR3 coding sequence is TGTGCCAGCAGCCGGGAATCTGGGGCCAACGTCCTGACTTTC.

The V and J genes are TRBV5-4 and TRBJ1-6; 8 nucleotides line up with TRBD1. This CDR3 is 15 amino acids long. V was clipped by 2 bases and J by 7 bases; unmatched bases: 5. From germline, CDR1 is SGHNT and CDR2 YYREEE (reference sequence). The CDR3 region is CASSLGTGNNSPLHF. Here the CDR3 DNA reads TGTGCCAGCAGCTTAGGGACAGGCAACAATTCACCCCTCCACTTT. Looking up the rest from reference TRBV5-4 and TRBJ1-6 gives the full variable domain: ETGVTQSPTHLIKTRGQQVTLRCSSQSGHNTVSWYQQALGQGPQFIFQYYREEENGRGNFPPRFSGLQFPNYSSELNVNALELDDSALYLCASSLGTGNNSPLHFGNGTRLTVT.

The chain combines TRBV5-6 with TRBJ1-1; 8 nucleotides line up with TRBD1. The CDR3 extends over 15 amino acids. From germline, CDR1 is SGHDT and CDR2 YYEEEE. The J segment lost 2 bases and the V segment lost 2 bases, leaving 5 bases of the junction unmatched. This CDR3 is CASSLPGQVNTEAFF. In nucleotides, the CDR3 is TGTGCCAGCAGCTTACCGGGACAGGTAAACACTGAAGCTTTCTTT.

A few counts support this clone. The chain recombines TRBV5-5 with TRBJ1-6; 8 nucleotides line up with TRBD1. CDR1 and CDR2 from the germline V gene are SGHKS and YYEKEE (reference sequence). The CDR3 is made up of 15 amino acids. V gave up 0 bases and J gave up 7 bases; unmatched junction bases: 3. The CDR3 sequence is CASSLVGTGNSPLHF. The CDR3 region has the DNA TGTGCCAGCAGCTTGGTCGGGACAGGAAATTCACCCCTCCACTTT.

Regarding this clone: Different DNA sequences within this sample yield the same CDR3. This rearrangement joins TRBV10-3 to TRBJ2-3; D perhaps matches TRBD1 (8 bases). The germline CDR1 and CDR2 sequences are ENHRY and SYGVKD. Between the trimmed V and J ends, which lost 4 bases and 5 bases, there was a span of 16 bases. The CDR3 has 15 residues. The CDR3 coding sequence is TGTGCCATCAGTGGTTGGACAGGGAGGGGAGATACGCAGTATTTT. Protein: CAISGWTGRGDTQYF.

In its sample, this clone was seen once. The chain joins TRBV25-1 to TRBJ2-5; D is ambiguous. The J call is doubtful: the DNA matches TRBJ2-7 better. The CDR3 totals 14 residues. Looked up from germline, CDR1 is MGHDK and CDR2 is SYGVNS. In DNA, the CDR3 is TGTGCCAGCAGTGGACACTCCCGCCCCTACGAGCAGTACTTC. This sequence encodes CASSGHSRPYEQYF.

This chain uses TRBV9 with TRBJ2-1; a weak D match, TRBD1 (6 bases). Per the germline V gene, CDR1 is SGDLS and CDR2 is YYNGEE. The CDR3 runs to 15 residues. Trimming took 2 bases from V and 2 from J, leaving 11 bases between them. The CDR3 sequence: CASSVGAGPYNEQFF. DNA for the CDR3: TGTGCCAGCAGCGTGGGGGCAGGGCCCTACAATGAGCAGTTCTTC. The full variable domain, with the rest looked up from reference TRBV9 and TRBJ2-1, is DSGVTQTPKHLITATGQRVTLRCSPRSGDLSVYWYQQSLDQGLQFLIQYYNGEERAKGNILERFSAQQFPDLHSELNLSSLELGDSALYFCASSVGAGPYNEQFFGPGTRLTVL.

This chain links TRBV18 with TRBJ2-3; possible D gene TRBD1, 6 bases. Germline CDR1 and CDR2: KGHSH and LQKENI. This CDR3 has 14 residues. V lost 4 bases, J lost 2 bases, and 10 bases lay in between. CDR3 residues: CASSLRDTTDTQYF. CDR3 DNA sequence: TGTGCCAGCTCACTCCGGGACACCACAGATACGCAGTATTTT.

CDR3 in amino acids: CASSVYRRTGGRSSTDTQYF. For the CDR3, the DNA is TGTGCCAGCAGCGTATACAGACGGACAGGGGGCCGATCTAGCACAGATACGCAGTATTTT. J is TRBJ2-3 and V is TRBV13, with 11 bases lining up with TRBD1. The V gene end was trimmed by 5 bases and the J gene end by 0 bases; junction bases not matched to a gene: 16. This CDR3 comprises 20 residues. Germline-derived CDR1 and CDR2 are PRHDT and FYEKMQ (reference sequence).

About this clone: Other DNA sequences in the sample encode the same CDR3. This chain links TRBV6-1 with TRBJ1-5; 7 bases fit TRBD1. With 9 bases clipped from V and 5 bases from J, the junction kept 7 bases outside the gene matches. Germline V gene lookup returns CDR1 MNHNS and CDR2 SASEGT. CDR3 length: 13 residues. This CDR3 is CASSTDRDQPQHF. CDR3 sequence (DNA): TGTGCCAGTAGTACCGACAGGGATCAGCCCCAGCATTTT.

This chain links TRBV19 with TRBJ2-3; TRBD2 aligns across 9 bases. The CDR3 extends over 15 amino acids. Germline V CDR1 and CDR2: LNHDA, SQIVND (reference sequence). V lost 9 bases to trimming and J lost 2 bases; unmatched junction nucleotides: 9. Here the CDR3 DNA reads TGTGCCAGCGGTGACATAGCGGGGGCCACAGATACGCAGTATTTT. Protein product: CASGDIAGATDTQYF. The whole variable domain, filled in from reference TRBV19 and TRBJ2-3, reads DGGITQSPKYLFRKEGQNVTLSCEQNLNHDAMYWYRQDPGQGLRLIYYSQIVNDFQKGDIAEGYSVSREKKESFPLTVTSAQKNPTAFYLCASGDIAGATDTQYFGPGTRLTVL.

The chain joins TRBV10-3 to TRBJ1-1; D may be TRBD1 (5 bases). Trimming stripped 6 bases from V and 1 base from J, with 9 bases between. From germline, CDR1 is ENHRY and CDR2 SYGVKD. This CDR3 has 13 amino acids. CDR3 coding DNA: TGTGCCATCAGATTCGACAGGAACACTGAAGCTTTCTTT. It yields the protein CAIRFDRNTEAFF.

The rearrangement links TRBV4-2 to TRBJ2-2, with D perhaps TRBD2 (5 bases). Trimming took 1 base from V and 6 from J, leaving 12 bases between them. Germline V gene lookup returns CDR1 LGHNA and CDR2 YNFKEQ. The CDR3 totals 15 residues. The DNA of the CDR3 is TGTGCCAGCAGCCAAGTCGCGGGTAATCCCGGGGAGCTGTTTTTT. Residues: CASSQVAGNPGELFF.

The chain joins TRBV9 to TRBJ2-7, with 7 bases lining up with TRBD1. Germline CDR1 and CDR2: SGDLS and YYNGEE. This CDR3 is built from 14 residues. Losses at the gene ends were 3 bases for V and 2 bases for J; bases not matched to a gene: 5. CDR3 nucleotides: TGTGCCAGCAGCGCCCATGGGACAGCCTACGAGCAGTACTTC. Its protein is CASSAHGTAYEQYF.

CDR3 in amino acids: CASSEGQELYRGYTF. CDR3 nucleotide sequence: TGTGCCAGCAGTGAGGGACAGGAGCTATATCGCGGCTACACCTTC. The chain joins TRBV2 to TRBJ1-2, with 8 nucleotides matching TRBD1. This CDR3 region has 15 residues. Trimming took 3 bases from V and 8 from J; bases not matched to a gene: 11. Germline V gene sequence: CDR1 SNHLY, CDR2 FYNNEI.

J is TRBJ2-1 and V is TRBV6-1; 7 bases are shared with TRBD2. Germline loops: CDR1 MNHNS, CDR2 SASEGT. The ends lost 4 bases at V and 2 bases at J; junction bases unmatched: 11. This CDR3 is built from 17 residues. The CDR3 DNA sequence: TGTGCCAGCAGTGCGCCCGGCGGGGGTACCCCCTACAATGAGCAGTTCTTC. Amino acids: CASSAPGGGTPYNEQFF.

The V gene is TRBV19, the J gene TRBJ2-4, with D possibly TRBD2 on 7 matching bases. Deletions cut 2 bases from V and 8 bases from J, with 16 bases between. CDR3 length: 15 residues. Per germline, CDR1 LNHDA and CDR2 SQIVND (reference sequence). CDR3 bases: TGTGCCAGTAGTATATGGCGGGGGCCTAATGACATTCAGTACTTC. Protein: CASSIWRGPNDIQYF.

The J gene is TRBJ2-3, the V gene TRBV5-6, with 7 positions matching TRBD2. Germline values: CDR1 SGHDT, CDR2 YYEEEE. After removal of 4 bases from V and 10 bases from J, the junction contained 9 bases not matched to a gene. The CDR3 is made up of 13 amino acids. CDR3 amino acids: CASSRAGRPPQYF. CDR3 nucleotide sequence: TGTGCCAGCAGCCGGGCCGGGAGGCCCCCGCAGTATTTT.